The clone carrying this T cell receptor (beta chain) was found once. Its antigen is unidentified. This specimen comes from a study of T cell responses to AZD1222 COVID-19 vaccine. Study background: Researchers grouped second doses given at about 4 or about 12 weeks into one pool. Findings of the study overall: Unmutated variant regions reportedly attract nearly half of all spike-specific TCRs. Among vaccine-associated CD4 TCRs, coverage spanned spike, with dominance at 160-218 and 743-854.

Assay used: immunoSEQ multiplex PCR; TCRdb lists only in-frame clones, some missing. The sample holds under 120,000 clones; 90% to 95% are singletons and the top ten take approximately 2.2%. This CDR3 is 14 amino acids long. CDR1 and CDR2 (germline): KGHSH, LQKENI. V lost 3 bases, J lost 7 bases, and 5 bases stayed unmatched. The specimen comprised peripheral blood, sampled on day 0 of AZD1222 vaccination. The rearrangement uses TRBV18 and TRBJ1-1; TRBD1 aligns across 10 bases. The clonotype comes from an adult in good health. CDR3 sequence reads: CASSPRTGGDEAFF. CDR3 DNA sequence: TGTGCCAGCTCACCTCGGACAGGGGGGGATGAAGCTTTCTTT.